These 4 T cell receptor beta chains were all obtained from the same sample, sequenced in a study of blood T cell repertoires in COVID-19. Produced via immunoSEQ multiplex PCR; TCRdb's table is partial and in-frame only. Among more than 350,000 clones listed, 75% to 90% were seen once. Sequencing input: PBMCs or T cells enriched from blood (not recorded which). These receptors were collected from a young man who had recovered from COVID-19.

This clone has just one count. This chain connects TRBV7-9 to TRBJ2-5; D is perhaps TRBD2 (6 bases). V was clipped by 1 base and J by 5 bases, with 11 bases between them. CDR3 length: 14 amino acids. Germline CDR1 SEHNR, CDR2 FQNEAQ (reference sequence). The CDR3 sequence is CASSLVVGRETQYF. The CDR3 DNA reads TGTGCCAGCAGCTTAGTCGTAGGGAGGGAGACCCAGTACTTC.

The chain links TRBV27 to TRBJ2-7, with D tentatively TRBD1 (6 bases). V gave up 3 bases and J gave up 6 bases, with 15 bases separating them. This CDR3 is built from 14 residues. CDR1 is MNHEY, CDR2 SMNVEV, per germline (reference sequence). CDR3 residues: CASSFQGYYGEQYF. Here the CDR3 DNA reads TGTGCCAGCAGTTTTCAGGGGTACTACGGCGAGCAGTACTTC.

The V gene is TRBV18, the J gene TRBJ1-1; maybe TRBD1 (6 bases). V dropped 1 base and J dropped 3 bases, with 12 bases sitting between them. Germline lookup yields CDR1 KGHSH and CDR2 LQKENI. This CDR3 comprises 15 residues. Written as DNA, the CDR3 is TGTGCCAGCTCACCACTGGGGGGGGCGGACACTGAAGCTTTCTTT. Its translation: CASSPLGGADTEAFF.

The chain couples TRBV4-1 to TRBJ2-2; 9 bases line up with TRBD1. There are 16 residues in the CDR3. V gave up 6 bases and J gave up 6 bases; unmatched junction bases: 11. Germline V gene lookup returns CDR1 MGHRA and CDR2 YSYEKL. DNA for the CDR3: TGCGCCAGCAGTTCGCCGGGACAGGGAAGGGCCGGGGAGCTGTTTTTT. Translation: CASSSPGQGRAGELFF.